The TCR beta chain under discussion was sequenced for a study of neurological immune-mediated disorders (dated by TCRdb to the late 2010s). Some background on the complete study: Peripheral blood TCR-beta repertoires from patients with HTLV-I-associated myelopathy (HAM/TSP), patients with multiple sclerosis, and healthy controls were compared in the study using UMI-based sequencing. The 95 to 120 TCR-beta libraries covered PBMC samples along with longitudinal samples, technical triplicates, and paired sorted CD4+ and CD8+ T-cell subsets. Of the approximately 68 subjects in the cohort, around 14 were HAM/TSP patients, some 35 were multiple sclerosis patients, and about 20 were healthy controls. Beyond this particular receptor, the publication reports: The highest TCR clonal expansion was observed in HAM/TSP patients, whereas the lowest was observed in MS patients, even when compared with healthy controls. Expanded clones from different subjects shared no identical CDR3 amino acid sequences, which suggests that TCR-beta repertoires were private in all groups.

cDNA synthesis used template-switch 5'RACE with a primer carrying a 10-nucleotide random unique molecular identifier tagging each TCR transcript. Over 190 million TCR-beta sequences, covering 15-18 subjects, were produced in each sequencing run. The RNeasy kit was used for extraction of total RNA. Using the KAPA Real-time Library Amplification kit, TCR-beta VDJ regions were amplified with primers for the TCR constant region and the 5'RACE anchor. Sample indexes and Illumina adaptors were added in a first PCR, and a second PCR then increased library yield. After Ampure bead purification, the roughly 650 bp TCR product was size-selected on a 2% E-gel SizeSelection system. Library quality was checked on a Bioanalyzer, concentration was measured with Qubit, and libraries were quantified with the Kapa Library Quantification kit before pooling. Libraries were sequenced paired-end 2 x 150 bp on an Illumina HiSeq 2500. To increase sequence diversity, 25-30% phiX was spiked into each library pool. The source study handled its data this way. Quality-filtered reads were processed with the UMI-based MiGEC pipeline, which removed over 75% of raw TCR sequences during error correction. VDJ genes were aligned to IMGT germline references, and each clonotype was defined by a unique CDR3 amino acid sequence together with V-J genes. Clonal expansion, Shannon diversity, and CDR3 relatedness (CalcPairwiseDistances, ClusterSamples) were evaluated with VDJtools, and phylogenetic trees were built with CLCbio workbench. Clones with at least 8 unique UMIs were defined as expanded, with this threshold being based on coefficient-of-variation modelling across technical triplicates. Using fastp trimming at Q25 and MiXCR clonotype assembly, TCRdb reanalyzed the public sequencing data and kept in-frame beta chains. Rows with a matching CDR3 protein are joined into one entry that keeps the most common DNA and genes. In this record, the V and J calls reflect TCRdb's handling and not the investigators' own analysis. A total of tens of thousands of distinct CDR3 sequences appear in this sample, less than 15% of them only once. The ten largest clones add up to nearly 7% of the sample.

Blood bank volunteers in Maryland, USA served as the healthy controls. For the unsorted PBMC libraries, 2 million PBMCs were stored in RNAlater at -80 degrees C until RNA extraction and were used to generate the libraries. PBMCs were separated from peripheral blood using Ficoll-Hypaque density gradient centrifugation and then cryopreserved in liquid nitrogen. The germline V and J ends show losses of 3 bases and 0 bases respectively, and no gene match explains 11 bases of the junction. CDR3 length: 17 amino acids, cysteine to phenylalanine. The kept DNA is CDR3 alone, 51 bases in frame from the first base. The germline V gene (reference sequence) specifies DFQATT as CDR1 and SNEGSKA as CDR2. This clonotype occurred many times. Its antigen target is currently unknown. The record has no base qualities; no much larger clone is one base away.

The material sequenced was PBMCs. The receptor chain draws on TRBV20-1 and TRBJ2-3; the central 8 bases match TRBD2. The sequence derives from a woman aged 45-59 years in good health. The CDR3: CSARFLAGRGSTDTQYF. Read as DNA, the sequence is TGCAGTGCTAGGTTCCTAGCGGGCAGGGGAAGCACAGATACGCAGTATTTT.